The next 18 T cell receptor beta chains were all read from a single sample in a study of T cell responses to AZD1222 COVID-19 vaccine. The assay was immunoSEQ multiplex PCR, and TCRdb's table has in-frame clones only and misses some. The data show 95,000 to 100,000 clones, with roughly 90% seen just once and 15% to 20% held by the top ten. The source was peripheral blood, collected 28 days after the second AZD1222 dose. The source of these receptors is an adult who received the AZD1222 COVID-19 vaccine.

The chain combines TRBV3-1 (or the pseudogene TRBV3-2) with TRBJ2-5; 10 bases map to TRBD2. Trimming removed 4 bases from V and 5 bases from J; junction bases left unmatched: 7. CDR1 and CDR2 (germline): LGHDT, YNNKEL (reference sequence). The CDR3 is 15 residues long. CDR3 DNA: TGTGCCAGCAGCCCCTCTAGCGGGAGACTTGAGACCCAGTACTTC. The encoded protein is CASSPSSGRLETQYF.

This chain joins TRBV29-1 and TRBJ1-5; the match to TRBD1 covers 8 bases. The CDR3 spans 13 residues. V was pared by 7 bases and J by 5 bases, with 7 bases of the junction left unmatched. Germline CDR1 reads SQVTM; CDR2 reads ANQGSEA. CDR3 region: CSARTGPDQPQHF. CDR3 nucleotides: TGCAGCGCCCGGACAGGGCCAGATCAGCCCCAGCATTTT.

For the CDR3, the DNA is TGTGCCAGCAGCCCCCTAGGGGCAGCAGATACGCAGTATTTT. It yields the protein CASSPLGAADTQYF. The J gene is TRBJ2-3, the V gene TRBV5-4; tentative D call: TRBD1 (5 bases). This CDR3 is 14 amino acids long. The germline gives CDR1 SGHNT, CDR2 YYREEE (reference sequence). The germline V and J ends were trimmed by 4 bases and 4 bases, with 13 bases remaining between them.

This chain links TRBV20-1 with TRBJ2-7; 7 nucleotides match TRBD1. Germline values: CDR1 DFQATT, CDR2 SNEGSKA (reference sequence). The CDR3 extends over 14 amino acids. V gave up 3 bases and J gave up 2 bases; unmatched junction bases: 7. DNA for the CDR3: TGCAGTGCTAGTCGGACAGGCTTCACCTACGAGCAGTACTTC. Translation gives CSASRTGFTYEQYF.

The V call is TRBV7-2, the J call TRBJ1-5; no reliable D call. This CDR3 contains 14 residues. Trimming took 1 base from V and 3 from J, leaving 7 bases between them. Germline loops: CDR1 SGHTA, CDR2 FQGNSA. The CDR3 nucleotides are TGTGCCAGCAGCTTAGGGCAGCCCAATCAGCCCCAGCATTTT. Translation: CASSLGQPNQPQHF. The full variable domain, in which reference TRBV7-2 and TRBJ1-5 provide the parts outside the CDR3, is GAGVSQSPSNKVTEKGKDVELRCDPISGHTALYWYRQSLGQGLEFLIYFQGNSAPDKSGLPSDRFSAERTGGSVSTLTIQRTQQEDSAVYLCASSLGQPNQPQHFGDGTRLSIL.

This rearrangement joins TRBV4-2 to TRBJ1-2; D not resolved. V dropped 1 base and J dropped 3 bases, with 12 bases sitting between them. The CDR3 covers 15 residues. The germline CDR1 and CDR2 sequences are LGHNA and YNFKEQ. CDR3 sequence reads: CASSQGPSTDYGYTF. CDR3 DNA sequence: TGTGCCAGCAGCCAAGGGCCCTCGACTGACTATGGCTACACCTTC.

The V call is TRBV5-4, the J call TRBJ2-7, with D possibly matching TRBD1 (7 bases). The CDR3 covers 13 residues. V lost 3 bases and J 6 bases, leaving 13 bases between the germline ends. Per germline, CDR1 SGHNT and CDR2 YYREEE (reference sequence). The CDR3 DNA follows: TGTGCCAGCAGCTCTCGACAGGGACTCGAGCAGTACTTC. Translated: CASSSRQGLEQYF.

The chain uses TRBV18 and TRBJ1-1; TRBD1 matches at 7 bases. V lost 5 bases and J lost 8; bases outside the gene matches: 5. CDR1 and CDR2 from the germline V gene are KGHSH and LQKENI. This CDR3 is 12 amino acids long. CDR3 DNA: TGTGCCAGCTCAACGAACAGGGGAGAAGCTTTCTTT. It codes for CASSTNRGEAFF.

The CDR3 region has the DNA TGTGCCAGCAGTTACTCGAGGGGGGTTCAGGGTGGCTACACCTTC. Protein product: CASSYSRGVQGGYTF. The V gene is TRBV6-5, the J gene TRBJ1-2, with D perhaps TRBD1 (6 bases). The CDR3 runs to 15 residues. Germline V gene lookup returns CDR1 MNHEY and CDR2 SVGAGI. V was trimmed by 0 bases and J by 7 bases, leaving 15 bases between them.

The chain joins TRBV2 to TRBJ2-2; 11 nucleotides line up with TRBD2. This CDR3 is 16 amino acids long. The germline V gene has CDR1 SNHLY and CDR2 FYNNEI. V lost 4 bases and J lost 13; bases outside the gene matches: 14. In DNA, the CDR3 is TGTGCCAGCAGTGTTCGACTAGCGGGGTGGCGAGTTGGGCTGTTTTTT. The encoded protein is CASSVRLAGWRVGLFF.

This clone occurred a few times. J is TRBJ2-1 and V is TRBV9, with 7 bases lining up with TRBD2. From germline, CDR1 is SGDLS and CDR2 YYNGEE. The CDR3 totals 15 residues. V lost 0 bases and J lost 2; bases outside the gene matches: 2. CDR3 sequence: CASSVVSGTYNEQFF. For the CDR3, the DNA is TGTGCCAGCAGCGTAGTCAGCGGGACCTACAATGAGCAGTTCTTC.

The J gene is TRBJ1-1, the V gene TRBV7-9, with D unresolved. In germline, CDR1 is SEHNR, CDR2 FQNEAQ (reference sequence). This CDR3 is built from 15 residues. Trimming removed 1 base from V and 0 bases from J, with 9 bases in between. In nucleotides, the CDR3 is TGTGCCAGCAGCTTAGGGGCAGGCGTGAACACTGAAGCTTTCTTT. It codes for CASSLGAGVNTEAFF.

The CDR3 coding sequence is TGTGCCAGCAGTTACCGTGGAGACCTCGCGGCCGAGCAGTACTTC. This encodes CASSYRGDLAAEQYF. This rearrangement joins TRBV6-6 to TRBJ2-7, with D uncertain. This CDR3 has 15 amino acids. Germline V CDR1 and CDR2: MNHNY, SVGAGI (reference sequence). The germline V and J ends were trimmed by 2 bases and 6 bases, with 17 bases remaining between them.

The chain joins TRBV3-1 (or the pseudogene TRBV3-2) to TRBJ1-4; D is ambiguous. The CDR3 is 14 residues long. CDR1 is LGHDT, CDR2 YNNKEL, per germline (reference sequence). V was shortened by 6 bases and J by 4 bases, with 12 bases between the two germline ends. CDR3 protein: CASRLGLGNEKLFF. The CDR3 nucleotides are TGTGCCAGCAGGCTTGGACTTGGTAATGAAAAACTGTTTTTT.

The CDR3 DNA is TGTGCCACCCGTGGCGGGGGTAAAGCTTTCTTT. Its protein is CATRGGGKAFF. The rearrangement uses TRBV24-1 and TRBJ1-1, with a tentative D call TRBD1 (5 bases). Germline lookup yields CDR1 KGHDR and CDR2 SFDVKD. Trimming removed 9 bases at V and 9 bases at J, with 13 bases between. This CDR3 has 11 residues.

V and J are TRBV4-2 and TRBJ1-1; D gene unclear. Germline CDR1 and CDR2: LGHNA and YNFKEQ. The CDR3 consists of 14 residues. Trimming pared 4 bases from V and 8 bases from J, leaving 17 bases between. In DNA form, the CDR3 reads TGTGCCAGCAGCCCACCCTCGGACGGTGCAGAAGCTTTCTTT. It specifies CASSPPSDGAEAFF.

The rearrangement uses TRBV7-2 and TRBJ2-5, with D maybe TRBD2 (6 bases). The CDR3 runs to 14 residues. The germline V and J ends were trimmed by 7 bases and 4 bases, with 16 bases remaining between them. Germline V gives CDR1 SGHTA, CDR2 FQGNSA. Here the CDR3 DNA reads TGTGCCAGCACCCCCGGGGGTGGTCCAGAGACCCAGTACTTC. Its translation is CASTPGGGPETQYF.

The chain couples TRBV7-9 to TRBJ1-3; TRBD1 might be the D (6 bases). CDR3 size: 17 residues. The ends were cut back, 5 bases at V and 4 bases at J, with 21 bases in the middle. CDR1 SEHNR and CDR2 FQNEAQ come from the germline V gene (reference sequence). CDR3 sequence: CASSMTFQGTNGNTIYF. Written as DNA, the CDR3 is TGTGCCAGCAGCATGACTTTTCAGGGGACAAACGGAAACACCATATATTTT.